The source of this T cell receptor (beta chain) is a study of CD8+ T cells in alopecia areata. About the research overall: C3H/HeJ graft donors with spontaneous alopecia, aged roughly 6-12 months, supplied skin that was transplanted onto female C3H/HeJ mice aged roughly 7-11 weeks. Whole-study results and caveats: Especially in alopecia totalis/universalis, lesional scalp showed greater clonality than normal scalp did.

The CDR3 runs 16 residues. V was trimmed by 0 bases and J by 2 bases, leaving 12 bases between them. Germline-derived CDR1 and CDR2 are MNHDT and YYDKIL. RNA was extracted and reverse transcribed into cDNA as the sequencing template. Profiled with immunoSEQ multiplex PCR; TCRdb holds only in-frame clones, not every one. The sample presents over 100,000 clones, none singletons. This clone showed up just a few times. Antigen: not known. Mouse germline and gene names are used. The CDR3 extends 4 residues past the end of the read, so its final part is completed from the germline J gene. The sample taken for sequencing was lesional skin. The TCR originated in a C3H/HeJ mouse with alopecia areata. Strain haplotype (MHC): H2-k. The V and J genes are TRBV17 and TRBJ2-5; D possibly corresponds to TRBD2 (6 bases). CDR3 amino acids: CASSRDLLGSQDTQYF. The sequenced CDR3 bases are TGTGCTAGCAGTAGAGATCTCCTGGGGTCCCAAGAC. The complete variable domain, with remaining parts taken from reference TRBV17 and TRBJ2-5, reads DTTVKQNPRYKLARVGKPVNLICSQTMNHDTMYWYQKKPNQAPKLLLFYYDKILNREADTFEKFQSSRPNNSFCSLYIGSAGLEYSAMYLCASSRDLLGSQDTQYFGPGTRLLVL.